This T cell receptor (beta chain) was observed in a study of blood T cell repertoires in COVID-19. For the study at large: Researchers got acute and convalescent COVID-19 samples from the United States, Italy and Spain. T cells, B-cell-depleted T cells, or PBMCs supplied cDNA or gDNA.

Methods used by the authors: How many nucleated cells were present was estimated from reference gene primer amplification. Assay used: immunoSEQ multiplex PCR; TCRdb lists only in-frame clones, some missing. The V and J calls and clone size come from that table; D and trimming were worked out from the DNA. The table has approximately 100,000 clones, 90% to 95% seen once. This clonotype was obtained from a human donor in a cohort sampled during active COVID-19. Specimen: peripheral blood.

CDR3 bases: TGTGCCAGCAGCTCTACCCCAGGACTAGTCACCCCCACAGATACGCAGTATTTT. It yields the protein CASSSTPGLVTPTDTQYF. The genes are TRBV11-2 and TRBJ2-3, with 7 bases fitting TRBD2. V trimming: 4 bases; J trimming: 2 bases; junction bases outside the gene matches: 15. Germline-derived CDR1 and CDR2 are SGHAT and FQNNGV. CDR3 size: 18 residues.